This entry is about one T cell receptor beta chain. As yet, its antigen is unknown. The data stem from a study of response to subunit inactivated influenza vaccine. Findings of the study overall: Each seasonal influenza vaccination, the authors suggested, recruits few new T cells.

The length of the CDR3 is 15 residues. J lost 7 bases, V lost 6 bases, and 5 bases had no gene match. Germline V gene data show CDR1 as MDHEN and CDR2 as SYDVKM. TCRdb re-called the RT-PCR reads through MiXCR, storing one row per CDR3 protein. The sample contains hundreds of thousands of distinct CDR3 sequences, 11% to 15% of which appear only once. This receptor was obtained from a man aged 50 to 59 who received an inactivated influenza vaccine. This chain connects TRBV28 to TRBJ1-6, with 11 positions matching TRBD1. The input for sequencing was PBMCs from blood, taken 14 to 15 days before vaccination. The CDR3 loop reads CASRPRTGGNSPLHF. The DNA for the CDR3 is TGTGCCAGCAGGCCACGGACAGGGGGCAATTCACCCCTCCACTTT.